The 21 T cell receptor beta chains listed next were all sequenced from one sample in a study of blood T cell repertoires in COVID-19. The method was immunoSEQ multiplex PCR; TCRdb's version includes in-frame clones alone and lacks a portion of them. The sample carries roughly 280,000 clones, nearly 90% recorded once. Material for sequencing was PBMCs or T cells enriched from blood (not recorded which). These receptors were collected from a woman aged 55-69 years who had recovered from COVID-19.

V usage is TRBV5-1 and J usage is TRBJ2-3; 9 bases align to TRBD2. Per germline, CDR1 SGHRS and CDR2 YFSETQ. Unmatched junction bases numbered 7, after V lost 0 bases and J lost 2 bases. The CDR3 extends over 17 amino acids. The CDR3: CASSLAATSGYTDTQYF. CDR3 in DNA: TGCGCCAGCAGCTTGGCCGCGACTAGCGGATACACAGATACGCAGTATTTT.

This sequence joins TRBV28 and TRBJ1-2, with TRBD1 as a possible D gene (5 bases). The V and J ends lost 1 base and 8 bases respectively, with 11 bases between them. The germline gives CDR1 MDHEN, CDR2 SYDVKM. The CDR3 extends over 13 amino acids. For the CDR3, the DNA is TGTGCCAGCAGTTTATCTCTAAACAGGGGCTACACCTTC. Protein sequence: CASSLSLNRGYTF.

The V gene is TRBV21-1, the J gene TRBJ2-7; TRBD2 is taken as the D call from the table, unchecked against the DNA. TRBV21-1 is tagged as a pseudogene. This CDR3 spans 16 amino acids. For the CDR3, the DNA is TGTGCCAGCAGCAAAGAGGAGCGGGAGGCACCCTACGAGCAGTACTTC. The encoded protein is CASSKEEREAPYEQYF.

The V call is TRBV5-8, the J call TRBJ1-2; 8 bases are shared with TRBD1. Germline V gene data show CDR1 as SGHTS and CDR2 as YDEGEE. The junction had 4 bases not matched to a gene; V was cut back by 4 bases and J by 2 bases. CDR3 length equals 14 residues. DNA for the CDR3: TGTGCCAGCAGCCAAAGGACAGGGAACTATGGCTACACCTTC. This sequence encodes CASSQRTGNYGYTF. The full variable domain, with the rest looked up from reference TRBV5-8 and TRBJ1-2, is EAGVTQSPTHLIKTRGQQATLRCSPISGHTSVYWYQQALGLGLQFLLWYDEGEERNRGNFPPRFSGRQFPNYSSELNVNALELEDSALYLCASSQRTGNYGYTFGSGTRLTVV.

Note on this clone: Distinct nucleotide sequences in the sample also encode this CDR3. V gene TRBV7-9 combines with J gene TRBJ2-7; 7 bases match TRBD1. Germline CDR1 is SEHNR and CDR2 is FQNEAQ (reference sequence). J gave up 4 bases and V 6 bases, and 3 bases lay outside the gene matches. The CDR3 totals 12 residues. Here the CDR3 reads CASSLQGYEQYF. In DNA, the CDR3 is TGTGCCAGCAGTTTACAGGGGTACGAGCAGTACTTC.

The CDR3 sequence is CASSDAGRGDTQYF. As DNA, the CDR3 is TGCGCCAGCAGTGACGCTGGCAGGGGGGATACGCAGTATTTT. The rearrangement links TRBV10-1 to TRBJ2-3; TRBD1 matches 7 bases. This CDR3 has 14 amino acids. Trimming removed 3 bases from V and 6 bases from J; junction bases left unmatched: 6. CDR1 is WNHNN, CDR2 SYGVQD, per germline (reference sequence).

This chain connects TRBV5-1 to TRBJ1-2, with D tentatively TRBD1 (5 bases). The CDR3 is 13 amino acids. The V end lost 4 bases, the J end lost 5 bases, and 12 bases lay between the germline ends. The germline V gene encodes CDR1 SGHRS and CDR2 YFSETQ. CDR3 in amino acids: CASSRAEGYGYTF. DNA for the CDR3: TGCGCCAGCAGCCGTGCGGAGGGGTATGGCTACACCTTC.

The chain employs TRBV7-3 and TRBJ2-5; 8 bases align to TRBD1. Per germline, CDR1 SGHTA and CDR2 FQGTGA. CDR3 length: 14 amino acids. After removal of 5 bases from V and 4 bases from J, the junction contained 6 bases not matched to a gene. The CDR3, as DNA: TGTGCCAGCAGCCGAACCGGACAGGGAGAGACCCAGTACTTC. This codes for CASSRTGQGETQYF. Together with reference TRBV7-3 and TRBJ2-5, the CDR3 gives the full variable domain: GAGVSQTPSNKVTEKGKYVELRCDPISGHTALYWYRQSLGQGPEFLIYFQGTGAADDSGLPNDRFFAVRPEGSVSTLKIQRTERGDSAVYLCASSRTGQGETQYFGPGTRLLVL.

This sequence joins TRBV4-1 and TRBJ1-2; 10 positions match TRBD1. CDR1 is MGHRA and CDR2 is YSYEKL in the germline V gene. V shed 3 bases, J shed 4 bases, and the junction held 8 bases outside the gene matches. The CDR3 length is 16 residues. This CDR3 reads CASSHSGTGDSYGYTF. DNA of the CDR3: TGCGCCAGCAGCCACTCCGGGACAGGGGACTCCTATGGCTACACCTTC.

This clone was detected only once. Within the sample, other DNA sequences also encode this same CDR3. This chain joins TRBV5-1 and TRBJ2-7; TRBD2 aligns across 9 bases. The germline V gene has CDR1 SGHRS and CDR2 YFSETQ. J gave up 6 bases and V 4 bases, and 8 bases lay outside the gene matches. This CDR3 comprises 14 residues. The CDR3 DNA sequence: TGCGCCAGCAGCCCCGGTTTAGCGGGAGTCGAGCAGTACTTC. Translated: CASSPGLAGVEQYF. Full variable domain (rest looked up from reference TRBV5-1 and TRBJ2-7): KAGVTQTPRYLIKTRGQQVTLSCSPISGHRSVSWYQQTPGQGLQFLFEYFSETQRNKGNFPGRFSGRQFSNSRSEMNVSTLELGDSALYLCASSPGLAGVEQYFGPGTRLTVT.

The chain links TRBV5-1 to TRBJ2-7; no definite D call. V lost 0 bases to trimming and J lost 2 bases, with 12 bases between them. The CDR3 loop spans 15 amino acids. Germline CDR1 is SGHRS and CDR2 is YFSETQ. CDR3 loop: CASSLDGQVAYEQYF. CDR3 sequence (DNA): TGCGCCAGCAGCTTGGATGGCCAGGTCGCCTACGAGCAGTACTTC.

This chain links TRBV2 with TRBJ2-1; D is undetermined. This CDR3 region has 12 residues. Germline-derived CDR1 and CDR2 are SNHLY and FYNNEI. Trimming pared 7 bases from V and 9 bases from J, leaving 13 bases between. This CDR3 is CASNLVPGEQFF. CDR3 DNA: TGTGCCAGCAATCTAGTCCCCGGTGAGCAGTTCTTC.

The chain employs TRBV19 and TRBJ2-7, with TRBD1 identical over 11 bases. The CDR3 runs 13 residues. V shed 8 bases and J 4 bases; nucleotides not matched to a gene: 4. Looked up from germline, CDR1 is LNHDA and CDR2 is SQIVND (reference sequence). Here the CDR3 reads CASQDRGRYEQYF. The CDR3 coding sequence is TGTGCCAGTCAGGACAGGGGGCGGTACGAGCAGTACTTC.

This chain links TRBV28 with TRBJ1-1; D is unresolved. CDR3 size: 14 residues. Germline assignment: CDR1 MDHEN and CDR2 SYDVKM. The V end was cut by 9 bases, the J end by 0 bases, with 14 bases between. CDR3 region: CASTPADMNTEAFF. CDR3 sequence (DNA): TGTGCCAGTACGCCCGCAGATATGAACACTGAAGCTTTCTTT.

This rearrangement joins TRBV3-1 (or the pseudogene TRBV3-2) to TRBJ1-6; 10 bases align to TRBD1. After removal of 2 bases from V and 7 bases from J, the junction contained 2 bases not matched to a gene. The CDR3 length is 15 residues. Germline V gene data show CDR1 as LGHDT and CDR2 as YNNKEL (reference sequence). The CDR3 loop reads CASSQRTGGNSPLHF. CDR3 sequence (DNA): TGTGCCAGCAGCCAACGGACAGGGGGAAATTCACCCCTCCACTTT.

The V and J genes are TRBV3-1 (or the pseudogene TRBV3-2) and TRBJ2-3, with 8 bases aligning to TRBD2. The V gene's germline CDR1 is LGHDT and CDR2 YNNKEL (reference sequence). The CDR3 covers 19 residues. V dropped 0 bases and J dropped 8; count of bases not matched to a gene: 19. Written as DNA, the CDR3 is TGTGCCAGCAGCCAAGATCTTGCCAGCGGGAGTGGTTTGAGTGGTACGCAGTATTTT. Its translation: CASSQDLASGSGLSGTQYF.

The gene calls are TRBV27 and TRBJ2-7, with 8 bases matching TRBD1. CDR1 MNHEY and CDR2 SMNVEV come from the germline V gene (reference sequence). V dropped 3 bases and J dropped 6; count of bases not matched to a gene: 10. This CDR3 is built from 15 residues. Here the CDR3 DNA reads TGTGCCAGCAGTTTCCAGGGGGCGGGTGCACCCGAGCAGTACTTC. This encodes CASSFQGAGAPEQYF.

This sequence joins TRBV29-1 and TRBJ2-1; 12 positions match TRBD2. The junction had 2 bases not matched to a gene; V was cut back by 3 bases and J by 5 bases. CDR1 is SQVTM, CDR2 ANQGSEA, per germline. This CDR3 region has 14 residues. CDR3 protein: CSVDGLAGHNEQFF. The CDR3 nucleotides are TGCAGCGTTGATGGACTAGCGGGACACAATGAGCAGTTCTTC.

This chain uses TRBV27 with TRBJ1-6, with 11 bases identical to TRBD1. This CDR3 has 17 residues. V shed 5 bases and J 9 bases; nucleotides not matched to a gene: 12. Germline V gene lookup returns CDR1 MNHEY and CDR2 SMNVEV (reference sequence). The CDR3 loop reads CASSPRGTGGIGSPLHF. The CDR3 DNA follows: TGTGCCAGCAGTCCACGGGGGACAGGGGGAATAGGTTCACCCCTCCACTTT.

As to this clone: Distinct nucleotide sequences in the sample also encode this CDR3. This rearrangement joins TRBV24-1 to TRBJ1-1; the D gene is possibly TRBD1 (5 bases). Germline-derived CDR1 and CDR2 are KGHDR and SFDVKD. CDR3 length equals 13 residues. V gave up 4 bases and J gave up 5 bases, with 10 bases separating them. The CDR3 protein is CATSEAGGTEAFF. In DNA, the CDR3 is TGTGCCACCAGTGAGGCTGGGGGGACTGAAGCTTTCTTT.

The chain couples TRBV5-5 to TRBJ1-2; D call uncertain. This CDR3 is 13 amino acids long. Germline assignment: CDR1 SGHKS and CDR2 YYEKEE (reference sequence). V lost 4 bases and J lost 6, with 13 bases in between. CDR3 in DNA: TGTGCCAGCAGCCTGAGGGTGGTCGATGGCTACACCTTC. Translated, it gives CASSLRVVDGYTF. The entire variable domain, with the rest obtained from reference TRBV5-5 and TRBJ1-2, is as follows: DAGVTQSPTHLIKTRGQQVTLRCSPISGHKSVSWYQQVLGQGPQFIFQYYEKEERGRGNFPDRFSARQFPNYSSELNVNALLLGDSALYLCASSLRVVDGYTFGSGTRLTVV.